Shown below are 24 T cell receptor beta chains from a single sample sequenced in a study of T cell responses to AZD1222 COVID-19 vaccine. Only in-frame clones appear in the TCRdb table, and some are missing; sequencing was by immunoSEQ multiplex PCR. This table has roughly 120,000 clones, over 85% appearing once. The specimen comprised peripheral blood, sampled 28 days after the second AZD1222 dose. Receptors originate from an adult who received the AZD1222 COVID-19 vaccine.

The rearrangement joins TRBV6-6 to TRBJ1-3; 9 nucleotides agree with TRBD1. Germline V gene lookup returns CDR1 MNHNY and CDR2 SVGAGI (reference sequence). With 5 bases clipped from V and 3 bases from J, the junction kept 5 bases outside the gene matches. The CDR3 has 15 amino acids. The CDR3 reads CASSPLGQGGNTIYF. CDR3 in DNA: TGTGCCAGCAGTCCTTTGGGACAGGGTGGAAACACCATATATTTT.

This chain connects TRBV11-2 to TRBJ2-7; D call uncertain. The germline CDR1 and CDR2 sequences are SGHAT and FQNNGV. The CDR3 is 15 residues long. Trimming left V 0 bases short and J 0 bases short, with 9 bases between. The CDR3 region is CASSLEGSTSYEQYF. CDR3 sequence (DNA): TGTGCCAGCAGCTTAGAGGGCAGTACCTCCTACGAGCAGTACTTC.

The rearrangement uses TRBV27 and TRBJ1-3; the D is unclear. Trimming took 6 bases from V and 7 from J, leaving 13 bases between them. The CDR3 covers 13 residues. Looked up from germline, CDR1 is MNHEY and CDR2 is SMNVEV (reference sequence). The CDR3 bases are TGTGCCAGCAGAACGACGGGAGGGAACACCATATATTTT. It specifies CASRTTGGNTIYF.

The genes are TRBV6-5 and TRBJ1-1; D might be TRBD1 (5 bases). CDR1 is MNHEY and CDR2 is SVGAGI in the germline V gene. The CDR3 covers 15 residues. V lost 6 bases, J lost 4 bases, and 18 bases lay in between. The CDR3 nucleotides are TGTGCCAGCAGACGGGACCCTGGGGGAAGCACTGAAGCTTTCTTT. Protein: CASRRDPGGSTEAFF.

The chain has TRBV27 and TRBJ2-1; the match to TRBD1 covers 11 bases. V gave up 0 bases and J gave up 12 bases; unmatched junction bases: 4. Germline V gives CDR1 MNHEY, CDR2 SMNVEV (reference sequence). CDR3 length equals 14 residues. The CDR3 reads CASSLSGQGDGQFF. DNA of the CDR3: TGTGCCAGCAGTTTATCGGGACAGGGGGACGGGCAGTTCTTC.

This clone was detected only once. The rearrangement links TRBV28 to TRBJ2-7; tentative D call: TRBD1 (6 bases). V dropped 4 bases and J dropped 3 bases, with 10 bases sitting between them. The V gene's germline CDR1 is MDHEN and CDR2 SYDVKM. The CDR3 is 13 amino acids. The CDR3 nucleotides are TGTGCCAGCAGTTCTGGGGGCCTCTACGAGCAGTACTTC. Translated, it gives CASSSGGLYEQYF. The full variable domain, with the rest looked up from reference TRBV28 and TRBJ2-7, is DVKVTQSSRYLVKRTGEKVFLECVQDMDHENMFWYRQDPGLGLRLIYFSYDVKMKEKGDIPEGYSVSREKKERFSLILESASTNQTSMYLCASSSGGLYEQYFGPGTRLTVT.

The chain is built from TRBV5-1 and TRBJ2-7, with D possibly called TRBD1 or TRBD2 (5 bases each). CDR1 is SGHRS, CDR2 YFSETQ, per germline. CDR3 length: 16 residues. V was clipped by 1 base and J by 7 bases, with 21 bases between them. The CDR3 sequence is CASSLRDPYSRGEQYF. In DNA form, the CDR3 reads TGCGCCAGCAGCTTGAGGGACCCATACTCGCGCGGGGAGCAGTACTTC.

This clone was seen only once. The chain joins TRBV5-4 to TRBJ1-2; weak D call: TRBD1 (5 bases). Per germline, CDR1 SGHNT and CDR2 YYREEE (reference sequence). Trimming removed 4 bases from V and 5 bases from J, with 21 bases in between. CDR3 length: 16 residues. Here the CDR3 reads CASSLGTSPSQYGYTF. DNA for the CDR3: TGTGCCAGCAGCCTCGGGACCTCACCCTCGCAGTATGGCTACACCTTC.

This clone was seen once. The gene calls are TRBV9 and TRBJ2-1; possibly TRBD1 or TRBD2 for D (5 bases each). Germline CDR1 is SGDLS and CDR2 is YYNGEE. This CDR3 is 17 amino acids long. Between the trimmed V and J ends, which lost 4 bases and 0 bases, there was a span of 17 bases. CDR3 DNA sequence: TGTGCCAGCAGCCCCGGGGCAGGTCTAAGCTCCTACAATGAGCAGTTCTTC. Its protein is CASSPGAGLSSYNEQFF. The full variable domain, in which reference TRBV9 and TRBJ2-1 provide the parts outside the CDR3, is DSGVTQTPKHLITATGQRVTLRCSPRSGDLSVYWYQQSLDQGLQFLIQYYNGEERAKGNILERFSAQQFPDLHSELNLSSLELGDSALYFCASSPGAGLSSYNEQFFGPGTRLTVL.

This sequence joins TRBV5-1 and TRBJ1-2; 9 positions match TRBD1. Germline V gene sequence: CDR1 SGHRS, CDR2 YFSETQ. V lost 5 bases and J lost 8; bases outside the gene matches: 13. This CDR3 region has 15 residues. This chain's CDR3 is CASRPNNRGQWGYTF. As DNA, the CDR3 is TGCGCCAGCAGACCCAACAACAGGGGGCAGTGGGGCTACACCTTC. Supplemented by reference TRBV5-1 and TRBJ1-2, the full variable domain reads KAGVTQTPRYLIKTRGQQVTLSCSPISGHRSVSWYQQTPGQGLQFLFEYFSETQRNKGNFPGRFSGRQFSNSRSEMNVSTLELGDSALYLCASRPNNRGQWGYTFGSGTRLTVV.

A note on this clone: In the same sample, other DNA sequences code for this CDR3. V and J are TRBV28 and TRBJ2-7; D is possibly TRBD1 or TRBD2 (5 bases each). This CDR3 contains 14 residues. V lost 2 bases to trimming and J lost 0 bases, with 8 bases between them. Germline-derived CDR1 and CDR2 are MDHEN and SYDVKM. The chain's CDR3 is CASSLGGSSYEQYF. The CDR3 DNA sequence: TGTGCCAGCAGTTTAGGGGGTAGCTCCTACGAGCAGTACTTC.

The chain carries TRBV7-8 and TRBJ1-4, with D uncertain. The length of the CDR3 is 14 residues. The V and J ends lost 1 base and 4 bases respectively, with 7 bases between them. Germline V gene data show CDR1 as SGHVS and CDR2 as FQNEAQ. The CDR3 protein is CASSLGRLNEKLFF. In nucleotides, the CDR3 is TGTGCCAGCAGCTTAGGCCGGCTTAATGAAAAACTGTTTTTT.

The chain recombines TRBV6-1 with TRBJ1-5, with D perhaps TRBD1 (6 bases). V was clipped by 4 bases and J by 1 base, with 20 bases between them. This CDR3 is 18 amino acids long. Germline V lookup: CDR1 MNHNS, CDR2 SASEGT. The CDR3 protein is CASSADTGFAGSNQPQHF. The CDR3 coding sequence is TGTGCCAGCAGTGCCGACACAGGGTTCGCTGGAAGCAATCAGCCCCAGCATTTT.

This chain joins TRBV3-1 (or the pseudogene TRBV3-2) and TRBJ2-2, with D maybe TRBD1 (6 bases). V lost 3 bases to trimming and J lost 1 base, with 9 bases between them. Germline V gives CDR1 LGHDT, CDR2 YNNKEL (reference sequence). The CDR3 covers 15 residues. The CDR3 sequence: CASSQQGLNTGELFF. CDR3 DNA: TGTGCCAGCAGCCAGCAGGGGCTGAACACCGGGGAGCTGTTTTTT.

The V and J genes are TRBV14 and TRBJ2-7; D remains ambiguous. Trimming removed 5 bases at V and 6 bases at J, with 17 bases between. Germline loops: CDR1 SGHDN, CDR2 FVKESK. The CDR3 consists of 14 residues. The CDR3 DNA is TGTGCCAGCAGCAAGAGCTGGGGATTCGGCGAGCAGTACTTC. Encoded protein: CASSKSWGFGEQYF.

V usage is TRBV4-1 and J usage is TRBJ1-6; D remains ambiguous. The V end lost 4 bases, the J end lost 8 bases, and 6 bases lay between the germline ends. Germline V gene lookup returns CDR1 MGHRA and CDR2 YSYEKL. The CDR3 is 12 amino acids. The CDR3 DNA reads TGCGCCAGCAGCCCCTCTGATTCACCCCTCCACTTT. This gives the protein CASSPSDSPLHF.

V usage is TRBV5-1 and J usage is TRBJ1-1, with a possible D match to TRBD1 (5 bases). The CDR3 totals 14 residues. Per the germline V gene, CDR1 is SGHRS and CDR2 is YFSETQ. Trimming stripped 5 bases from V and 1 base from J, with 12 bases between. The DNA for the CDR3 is TGCGCCAGCAGTCGTGACAGTTCGAACACTGAAGCTTTCTTT. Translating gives CASSRDSSNTEAFF.

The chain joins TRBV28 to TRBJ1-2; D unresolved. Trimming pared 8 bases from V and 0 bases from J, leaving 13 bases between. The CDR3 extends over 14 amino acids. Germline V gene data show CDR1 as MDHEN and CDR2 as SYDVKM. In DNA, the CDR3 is TGTGCCAGCGTGGGCTACGGAGCTAACTATGGCTACACCTTC. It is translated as CASVGYGANYGYTF.

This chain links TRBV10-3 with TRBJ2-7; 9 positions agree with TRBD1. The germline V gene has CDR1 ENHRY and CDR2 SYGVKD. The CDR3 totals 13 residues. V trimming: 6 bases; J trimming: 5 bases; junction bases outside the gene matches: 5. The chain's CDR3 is CAIRDTGGHEQYF. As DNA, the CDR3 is TGTGCCATCAGAGATACAGGGGGCCACGAGCAGTACTTC.

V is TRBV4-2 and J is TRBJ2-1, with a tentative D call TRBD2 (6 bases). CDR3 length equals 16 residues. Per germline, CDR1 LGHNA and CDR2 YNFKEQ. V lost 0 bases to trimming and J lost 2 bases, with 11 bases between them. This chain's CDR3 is CASSQDSAGTYNEQFF. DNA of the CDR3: TGTGCCAGCAGCCAAGATTCGGCGGGAACCTACAATGAGCAGTTCTTC.

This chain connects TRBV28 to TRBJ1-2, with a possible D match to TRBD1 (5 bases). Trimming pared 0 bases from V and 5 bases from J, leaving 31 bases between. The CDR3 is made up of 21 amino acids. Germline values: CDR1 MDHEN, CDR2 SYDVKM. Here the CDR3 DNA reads TGTGCCAGCAGTTTATGGGCAGGGAAAGAGCATGTGGGGGGGGATTTATATGGCTACACCTTC. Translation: CASSLWAGKEHVGGDLYGYTF.

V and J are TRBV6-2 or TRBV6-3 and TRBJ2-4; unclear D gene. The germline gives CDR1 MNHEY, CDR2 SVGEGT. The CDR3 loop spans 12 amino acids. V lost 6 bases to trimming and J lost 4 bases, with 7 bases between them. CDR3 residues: CASSEIKNIQYF. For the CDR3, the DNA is TGTGCCAGCAGCGAGATTAAAAACATTCAGTACTTC.

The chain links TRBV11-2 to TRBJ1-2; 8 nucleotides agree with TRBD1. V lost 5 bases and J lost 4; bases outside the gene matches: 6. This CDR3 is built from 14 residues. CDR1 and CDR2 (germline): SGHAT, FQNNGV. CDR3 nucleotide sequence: TGTGCCAGCAGCGCCATGACAGGGGTCTATGGCTACACCTTC. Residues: CASSAMTGVYGYTF.

The CDR3 region is CASSFDDRYTEAFF. CDR3 nucleotides: TGCGCCAGCAGCTTTGACGACAGGTACACTGAAGCTTTCTTT. The chain employs TRBV5-1 and TRBJ1-1; tentative D call: TRBD1 (6 bases). The CDR3 is 14 amino acids. Trimming left V 2 bases short and J 3 bases short, with 11 bases between. Germline V lookup: CDR1 SGHRS, CDR2 YFSETQ.